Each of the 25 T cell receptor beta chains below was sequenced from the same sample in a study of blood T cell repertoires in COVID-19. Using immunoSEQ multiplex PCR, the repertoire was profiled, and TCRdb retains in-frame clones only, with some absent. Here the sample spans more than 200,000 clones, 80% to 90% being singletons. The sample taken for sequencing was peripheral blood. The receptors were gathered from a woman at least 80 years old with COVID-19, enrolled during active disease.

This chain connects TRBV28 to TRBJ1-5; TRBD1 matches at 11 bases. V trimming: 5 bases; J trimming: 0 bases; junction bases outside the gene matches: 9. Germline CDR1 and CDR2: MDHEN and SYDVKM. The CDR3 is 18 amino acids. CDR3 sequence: CASSTDRGLTNSNQPQHF. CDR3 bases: TGTGCCAGCAGTACGGACAGGGGGCTAACTAATAGCAATCAGCCCCAGCATTTT.

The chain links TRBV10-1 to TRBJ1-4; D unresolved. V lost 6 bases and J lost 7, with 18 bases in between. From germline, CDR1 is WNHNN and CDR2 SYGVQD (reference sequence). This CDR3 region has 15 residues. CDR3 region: CASSLSGTGSEKLFF. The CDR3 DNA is TGCGCCAGCAGCTTATCTGGAACGGGAAGTGAAAAACTGTTTTTT.

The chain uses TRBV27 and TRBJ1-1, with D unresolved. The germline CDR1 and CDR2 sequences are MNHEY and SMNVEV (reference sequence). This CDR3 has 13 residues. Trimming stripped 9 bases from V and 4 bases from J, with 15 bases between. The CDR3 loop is CASKHRSSTEAFF. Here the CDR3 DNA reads TGTGCCAGTAAGCATCGGTCGAGCACTGAAGCTTTCTTT.

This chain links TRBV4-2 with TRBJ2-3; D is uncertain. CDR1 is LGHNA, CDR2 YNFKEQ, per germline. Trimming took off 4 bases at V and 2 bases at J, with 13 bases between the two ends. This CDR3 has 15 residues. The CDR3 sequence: CASSPTTIPTDTQYF. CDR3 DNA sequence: TGTGCCAGCAGCCCCACCACAATCCCCACAGATACGCAGTATTTT.

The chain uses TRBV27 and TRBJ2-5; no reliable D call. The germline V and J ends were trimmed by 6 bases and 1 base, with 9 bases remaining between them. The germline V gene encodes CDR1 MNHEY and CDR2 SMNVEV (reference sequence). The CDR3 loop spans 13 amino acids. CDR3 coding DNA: TGTGCCAGCAGCCACAATGGCCAAGAGACCCAGTACTTC. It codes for CASSHNGQETQYF.

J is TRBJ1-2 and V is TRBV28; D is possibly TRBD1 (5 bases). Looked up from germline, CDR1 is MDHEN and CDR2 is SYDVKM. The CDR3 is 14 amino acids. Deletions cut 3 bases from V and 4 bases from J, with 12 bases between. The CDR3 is CASSLTDGVYGYTF. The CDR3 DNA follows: TGTGCCAGCAGTTTGACAGACGGAGTCTATGGCTACACCTTC.

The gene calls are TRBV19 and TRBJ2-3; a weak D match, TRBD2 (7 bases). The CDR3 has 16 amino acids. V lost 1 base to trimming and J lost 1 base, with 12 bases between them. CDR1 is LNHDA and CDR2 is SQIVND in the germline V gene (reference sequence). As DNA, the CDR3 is TGTGCCAGTAGTATAGGAACAGGGAGGGGCACAGATACGCAGTATTTT. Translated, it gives CASSIGTGRGTDTQYF.

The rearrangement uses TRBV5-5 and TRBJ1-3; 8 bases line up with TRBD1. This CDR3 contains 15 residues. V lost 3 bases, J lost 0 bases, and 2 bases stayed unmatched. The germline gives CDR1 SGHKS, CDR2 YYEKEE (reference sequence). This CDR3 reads CASSSQGDSGNTIYF. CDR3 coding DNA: TGTGCCAGCAGCTCACAGGGGGACTCTGGAAACACCATATATTTT.

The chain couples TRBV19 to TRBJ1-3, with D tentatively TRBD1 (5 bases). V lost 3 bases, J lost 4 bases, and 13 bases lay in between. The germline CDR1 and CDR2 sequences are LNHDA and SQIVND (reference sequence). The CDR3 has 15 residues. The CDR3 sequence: CASSIGRGPGNTIYF. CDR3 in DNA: TGTGCCAGTAGTATTGGGAGGGGACCCGGAAACACCATATATTTT.

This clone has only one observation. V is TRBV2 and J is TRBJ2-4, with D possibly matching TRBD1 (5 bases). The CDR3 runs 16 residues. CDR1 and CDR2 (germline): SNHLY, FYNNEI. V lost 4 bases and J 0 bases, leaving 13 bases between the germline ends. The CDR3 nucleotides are TGTGCCAGCAGTGCCACAGGAGCTATAGCCAAAAACATTCAGTACTTC. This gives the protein CASSATGAIAKNIQYF.

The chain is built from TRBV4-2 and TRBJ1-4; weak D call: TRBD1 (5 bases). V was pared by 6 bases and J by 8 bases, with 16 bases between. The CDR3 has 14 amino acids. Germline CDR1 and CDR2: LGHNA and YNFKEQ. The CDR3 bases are TGTGCCAGCAGTCAAATCGGACAAGGCGAAAAACTGTTTTTT. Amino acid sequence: CASSQIGQGEKLFF.

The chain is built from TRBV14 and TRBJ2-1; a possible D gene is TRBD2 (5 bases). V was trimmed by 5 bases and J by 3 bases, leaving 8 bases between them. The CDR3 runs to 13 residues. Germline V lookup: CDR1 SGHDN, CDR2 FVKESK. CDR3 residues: CASSGEFYNEQFF. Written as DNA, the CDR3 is TGTGCCAGCAGCGGGGAGTTCTACAATGAGCAGTTCTTC.

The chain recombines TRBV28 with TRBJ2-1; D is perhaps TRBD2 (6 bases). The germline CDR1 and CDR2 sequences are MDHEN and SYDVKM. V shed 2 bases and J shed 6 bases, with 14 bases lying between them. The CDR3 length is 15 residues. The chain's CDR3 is CASSLQPGDVNEQFF. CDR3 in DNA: TGTGCCAGCAGTTTACAGCCGGGGGACGTCAATGAGCAGTTCTTC.

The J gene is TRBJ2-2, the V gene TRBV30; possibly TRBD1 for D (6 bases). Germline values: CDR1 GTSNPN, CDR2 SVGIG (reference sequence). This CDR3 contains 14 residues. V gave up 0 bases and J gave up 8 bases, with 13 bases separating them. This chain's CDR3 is CAWSVLRGRGELFF. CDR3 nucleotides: TGTGCCTGGAGTGTACTCAGGGGCCGGGGGGAGCTGTTTTTT.

CDR3 sequence (DNA): TGTGCCAGCAGCCGGCCAGGGGGCTACGGAGAGACCCAGTACTTC. This codes for CASSRPGGYGETQYF. The chain uses TRBV11-2 and TRBJ2-5, with 8 bases that match TRBD1. Looked up from germline, CDR1 is SGHAT and CDR2 is FQNNGV. There are 15 residues in the CDR3. V shed 5 bases and J 4 bases; nucleotides not matched to a gene: 9.

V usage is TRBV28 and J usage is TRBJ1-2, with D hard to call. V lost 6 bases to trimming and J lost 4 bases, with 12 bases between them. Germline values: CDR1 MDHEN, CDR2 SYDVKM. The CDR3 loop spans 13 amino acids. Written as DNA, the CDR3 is TGTGCCAGCAGACTAGGCCCGGGCTATGGCTACACCTTC. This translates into CASRLGPGYGYTF.

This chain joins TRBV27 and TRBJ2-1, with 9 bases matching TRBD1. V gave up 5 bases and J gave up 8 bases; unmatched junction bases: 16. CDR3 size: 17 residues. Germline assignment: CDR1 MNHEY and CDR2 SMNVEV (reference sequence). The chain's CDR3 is CASSTKTGTGSRDEQFF. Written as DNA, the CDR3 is TGTGCCAGCAGTACCAAAACGGGGACAGGGTCCCGCGATGAGCAGTTCTTC.

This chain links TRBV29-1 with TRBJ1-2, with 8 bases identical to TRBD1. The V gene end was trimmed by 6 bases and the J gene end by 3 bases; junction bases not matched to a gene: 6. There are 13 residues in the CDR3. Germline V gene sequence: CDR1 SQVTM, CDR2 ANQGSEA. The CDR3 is CSVGHRGDYGYTF. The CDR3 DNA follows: TGCAGCGTGGGCCACAGGGGGGACTATGGCTACACCTTC.

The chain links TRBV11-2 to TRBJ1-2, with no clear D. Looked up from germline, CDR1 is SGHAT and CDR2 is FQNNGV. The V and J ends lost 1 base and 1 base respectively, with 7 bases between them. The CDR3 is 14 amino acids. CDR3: CASSLVPDNYGYTF. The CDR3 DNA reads TGTGCCAGCAGCTTAGTCCCAGATAACTATGGCTACACCTTC.

Written as DNA, the CDR3 is TGTGCCCACAGCCGAGACAGGTCCGGTCAGCCCCAGCATTTT. It yields the protein CAHSRDRSGQPQHF. The chain has TRBV10-3 and TRBJ1-5, with a possible D match to TRBD1 (6 bases). Germline-derived CDR1 and CDR2 are ENHRY and SYGVKD. Trimming took 11 bases from V and 6 from J, leaving 20 bases between them. The CDR3 covers 14 residues.

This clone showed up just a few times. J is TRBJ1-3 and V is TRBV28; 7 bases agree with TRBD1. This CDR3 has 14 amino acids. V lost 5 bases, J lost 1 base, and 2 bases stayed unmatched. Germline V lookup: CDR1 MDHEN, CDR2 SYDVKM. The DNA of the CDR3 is TGTGCCAGCAGTAGACAGGGATCTGGAAACACCATATATTTT. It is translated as CASSRQGSGNTIYF.

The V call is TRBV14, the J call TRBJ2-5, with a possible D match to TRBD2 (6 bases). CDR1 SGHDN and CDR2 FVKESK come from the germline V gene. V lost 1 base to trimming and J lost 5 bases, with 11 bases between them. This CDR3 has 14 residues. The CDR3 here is CASSQVAGWETQYF. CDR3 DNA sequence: TGTGCCAGCAGCCAAGTTGCGGGGTGGGAGACCCAGTACTTC.

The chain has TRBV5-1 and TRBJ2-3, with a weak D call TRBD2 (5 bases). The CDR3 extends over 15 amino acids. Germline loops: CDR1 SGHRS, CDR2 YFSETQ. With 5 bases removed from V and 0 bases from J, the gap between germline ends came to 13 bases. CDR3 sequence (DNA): TGCGCCAGCAGGTTGACTTGGACTAGCACAGATACGCAGTATTTT. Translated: CASRLTWTSTDTQYF. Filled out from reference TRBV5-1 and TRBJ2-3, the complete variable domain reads KAGVTQTPRYLIKTRGQQVTLSCSPISGHRSVSWYQQTPGQGLQFLFEYFSETQRNKGNFPGRFSGRQFSNSRSEMNVSTLELGDSALYLCASRLTWTSTDTQYFGPGTRLTVL.

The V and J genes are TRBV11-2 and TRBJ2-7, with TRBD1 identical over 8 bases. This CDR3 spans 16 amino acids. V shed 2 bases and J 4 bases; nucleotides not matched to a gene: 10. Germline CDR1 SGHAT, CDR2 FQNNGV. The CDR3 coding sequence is TGTGCCAGCAGCTTACAGACAGGGGAACCTTTTTACGAGCAGTACTTC. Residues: CASSLQTGEPFYEQYF. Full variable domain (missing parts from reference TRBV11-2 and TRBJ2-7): EAGVAQSPRYKIIEKRQSVAFWCNPISGHATLYWYQQILGQGPKLLIQFQNNGVVDDSQLPKDRFSAERLKGVDSTLKIQPAKLEDSAVYLCASSLQTGEPFYEQYFGPGTRLTVT.

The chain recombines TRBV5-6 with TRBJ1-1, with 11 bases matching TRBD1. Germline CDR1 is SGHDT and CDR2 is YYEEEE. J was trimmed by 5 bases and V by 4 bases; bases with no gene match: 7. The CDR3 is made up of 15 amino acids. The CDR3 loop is CASSLPGTGGTEAFF. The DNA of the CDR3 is TGTGCCAGCAGCCTGCCCGGGACAGGGGGAACTGAAGCTTTCTTT.